This entry lists 13 T cell receptor beta chains sequenced from one sample in a study of blood T cell repertoires in COVID-19. The table came from immunoSEQ multiplex PCR; TCRdb's copy has only in-frame clones and leaves some out. Altogether some 490,000 clones are present, approximately 86% being singletons, with the ten largest covering 6.5% to 8.5%. What was sequenced was PBMCs or T cells enriched from blood (not recorded which). Source of these receptors: a woman in her sixties or seventies who had recovered from COVID-19.

The chain is built from TRBV5-1 and TRBJ2-1, with D possibly matching TRBD2 (6 bases). The V gene's germline CDR1 is SGHRS and CDR2 YFSETQ. Trimming removed 6 bases at V and 6 bases at J, with 19 bases between. This CDR3 is 15 amino acids long. The CDR3 nucleotides read TGCGCCAGCACCCGAGGAGGGACTCCCGCCAATGAGCAGTTCTTC. Translating it yields CASTRGGTPANEQFF.

This chain joins TRBV5-6 and TRBJ2-2; 7 bases agree with TRBD1. With 4 bases clipped from V and 4 bases from J, the junction kept 13 bases outside the gene matches. CDR1 and CDR2 from the germline V gene are SGHDT and YYEEEE. This CDR3 spans 17 amino acids. DNA of the CDR3: TGTGCCAGCAGCCACCCCGAGGGGGCTGCGGGCACCGGGGAGCTGTTTTTT. It yields the protein CASSHPEGAAGTGELFF.

The chain joins TRBV9 to TRBJ1-6; TRBD1 aligns across 7 bases. V shed 4 bases, J shed 7 bases, and the junction held 5 bases outside the gene matches. Germline V gene data show CDR1 as SGDLS and CDR2 as YYNGEE. The CDR3 is 14 amino acids. The CDR3 loop reads CASSRDRLNSPLHF. The CDR3 DNA reads as TGTGCCAGCAGCCGGGACAGACTCAATTCACCCCTCCACTTT.

The V and J genes are TRBV6-5 and TRBJ2-7, with TRBD2 as a possible D gene (5 bases). Germline V CDR1 and CDR2: MNHEY, SVGAGI. The CDR3 runs 13 residues. Trimming left V 6 bases short and J 2 bases short, with 11 bases between. The CDR3 coding sequence is TGTGCCAGCAGCTATGGACTCACCTACGAGCAGTACGTC. This codes for CASSYGLTYEQYV.

V is TRBV9 and J is TRBJ2-1; maybe TRBD1 (6 bases). Trimming left V 0 bases short and J 1 base short, with 8 bases between. The CDR3 has 15 amino acids. Germline CDR1 SGDLS, CDR2 YYNGEE. CDR3 sequence reads: CASSVGGHSYNEQFF. The CDR3 nucleotides read TGTGCCAGCAGCGTAGGGGGACATTCCTACAATGAGCAGTTCTTC. The full variable domain, its missing parts supplied by reference TRBV9 and TRBJ2-1, is DSGVTQTPKHLITATGQRVTLRCSPRSGDLSVYWYQQSLDQGLQFLIQYYNGEERAKGNILERFSAQQFPDLHSELNLSSLELGDSALYFCASSVGGHSYNEQFFGPGTRLTVL.

For this clone: Other nucleotide sequences in the sample specify the same CDR3. The chain has TRBV24-1 and TRBJ1-5, with a weak D call TRBD1 (6 bases). V was pared by 4 bases and J by 3 bases, with 9 bases between. Germline CDR1 reads KGHDR; CDR2 reads SFDVKD. The CDR3 runs to 14 residues. The chain's CDR3 is CATSEGGLNQPQHF. CDR3 nucleotides: TGTGCCACCAGTGAGGGGGGGCTCAATCAGCCCCAGCATTTT.

The genes are TRBV19 and TRBJ1-5; a possible D gene is TRBD1 (6 bases). Germline-derived CDR1 and CDR2 are LNHDA and SQIVND (reference sequence). Between the trimmed V and J ends, which lost 6 bases and 0 bases, there was a span of 9 bases. This CDR3 region has 14 residues. CDR3 nucleotide sequence: TGTGCCAGTAGAGGACAGCTTAGCAATCAGCCCCAGCATTTT. This sequence encodes CASRGQLSNQPQHF.

DNA of the CDR3: TGTGCCAGCAGTAAGGGAGGGCCCTACACCGGGGAGCTGTTTTTT. It translates to CASSKGGPYTGELFF. The rearrangement links TRBV6-5 to TRBJ2-2; TRBD2 agrees at 7 bases. Germline CDR1 reads MNHEY; CDR2 reads SVGAGI. Losses at the gene ends were 5 bases for V and 3 bases for J; bases not matched to a gene: 6. The CDR3 is 15 residues long.

The chain couples TRBV9 to TRBJ2-2; weak D call: TRBD2 (5 bases). V was shortened by 0 bases and J by 6 bases, with 6 bases between the two germline ends. Germline assignment: CDR1 SGDLS and CDR2 YYNGEE. The CDR3 contains 13 residues. The CDR3 loop is CASSVEGAGELFF. The CDR3 nucleotides are TGTGCCAGCAGCGTAGAGGGAGCCGGGGAGCTGTTTTTT. Using reference TRBV9 and TRBJ2-2 for the parts outside the CDR3, the full variable domain is DSGVTQTPKHLITATGQRVTLRCSPRSGDLSVYWYQQSLDQGLQFLIQYYNGEERAKGNILERFSAQQFPDLHSELNLSSLELGDSALYFCASSVEGAGELFFGEGSRLTVL.

J is TRBJ1-2 and V is TRBV7-6; 7 bases align to TRBD1. Unmatched junction bases numbered 4, after V lost 6 bases and J lost 3 bases. The V gene's germline CDR1 is SGHVS and CDR2 FNYEAQ. This CDR3 comprises 13 residues. The CDR3 spells CASSYTGDYGYTF. CDR3 nucleotides: TGTGCCAGCAGTTATACAGGGGACTATGGCTACACCTTC. The whole variable domain, filled in from reference TRBV7-6 and TRBJ1-2, reads GAGVSQSPRYKVTKRGQDVALRCDPISGHVSLYWYRQALGQGPEFLTYFNYEAQQDKSGLPNDRFSAERPEGSISTLTIQRTEQRDSAMYRCASSYTGDYGYTFGSGTRLTVV.

CDR3 coding DNA: TGTGCCAGCAGCTTAGAGGCGGGGGGGCCCTACGAGCAGTACGTC. It is translated as CASSLEAGGPYEQYV. The chain combines TRBV7-8 with TRBJ2-7; 9 bases match TRBD2. Unmatched junction bases numbered 3, after V lost 1 base and J lost 2 bases. This CDR3 contains 15 residues. Germline assignment: CDR1 SGHVS and CDR2 FQNEAQ.

This clone occurred a few times. This chain uses TRBV21-1 with TRBJ1-4; the table assigns TRBD1, which was not confirmed against the DNA. TRBV21-1 is classified as a pseudogene. This CDR3 has 15 residues. The CDR3 nucleotides read TGTGCCAGCAGCAAATTCCGGCAGGGGGATGAAAAACTGTTTTTT. Encoded protein: CASSKFRQGDEKLFF.

About this clone: This same CDR3 is encoded by further DNA sequences in the sample. This chain joins TRBV5-1 and TRBJ1-3; the D is unclear. This CDR3 has 14 residues. Trimming removed 2 bases at V and 0 bases at J, with 6 bases between. The germline V gene has CDR1 SGHRS and CDR2 YFSETQ. CDR3 nucleotide sequence: TGCGCCAGCAGCTTAGGCGGCTCTGGAAACACCATATATTTT. It codes for CASSLGGSGNTIYF.